This TCR beta chain was profiled in a study of blood T cells in healthy people across ages. Study-level information: Capture by template switching was about one barcoded beta molecule per two T cells. Overall study results and limits: In older individuals, TCR beta diversity per million T cells was lower, falling roughly linearly with age.

With regard to this clonotype: Its target is not known.

Germline V gene lookup returns CDR1 SGHKS and CDR2 YYEKEE (reference sequence). V was shortened by 4 bases and J by 0 bases, with 13 bases between the two germline ends. The CDR3 length is 16 residues. Through a sample-barcoded 5' primer and a J-beta primer mix, a second PCR was run for roughly 6 to 12 cycles. Each cDNA molecule was tagged by a template-switch adaptor with 12 random nucleotides. TCRdb re-derived calls from the 5' RACE reads in MiXCR, one entry per CDR3 protein. The sample lists almost 800,000 distinct CDR3 sequences, roughly 60% occurring once. Per sample, no less than 5.5 micrograms of total RNA were extracted.

The V gene is TRBV5-5, the J gene TRBJ2-2; possibly TRBD1 for D (5 bases). Sequenced: blood. The sequence derives from a man younger than 40 in good health. In nucleotides, the CDR3 is TGTGCCAGCAGCCAACCTGGACAAGCGAACACCGGGGAGCTGTTTTTT. Protein sequence: CASSQPGQANTGELFF.